A selection of T cell receptor beta chains follows, all from one sample in a study of CD8+CD57+ T cells in acquired aplastic anemia. TCRdb reprocessed the reads with MiXCR, giving one entry per CDR3 protein. Of roughly 180,000 distinct CDR3 sequences listed, roughly half were seen once; the top ten hold approximately 2.9%. Sequencing was performed on sorted CD4+, CD8+, or CD8+CD57+ T cells (not recorded which) from PBMCs. Source of these receptors: a human donor in good health. CDR3s include the opening cysteine and the closing phenylalanine or tryptophan. D genes are given only for firm matches. Size tells how often a clone was seen (once, few, many) or the class of an expanded clone, and some rows leave it out.

>TRBJ2-5|NA|TRBV11-1|TRBD2
CASSEMSGSTIGETQYF
TGTGCCAGCAGCGAGATGAGCGGGAGCACGATCGGGGAGACCCAGTACTTC
>TRBJ2-5|few|TRBV18|NA
CASSPRAGYNQETQYF
TGTGCCAGCTCACCACGCGCCGGGTATAATCAAGAGACCCAGTACTTC
>TRBJ1-1|NA|TRBV10-2|NA
CASSFRGTEAFF
TGCGCCAGCAGTTTCCGAGGGACTGAAGCTTTCTTT
>TRBJ2-6|many|TRBV11-2|TRBD1
CASSLRQGARGANVLTF
TGTGCCAGCAGCCTAAGACAGGGGGCCCGTGGGGCCAACGTCCTGACTTTC
>TRBJ2-1|NA|TRBV12-3/TRBV12-4|TRBD2
CASSLIAGVSYNEQFF
TGTGCCAGCAGTCTAATAGCGGGAGTCTCCTACAATGAGCAGTTCTTC
>TRBJ2-1|NA|TRBV12-3/TRBV12-4|NA
CASSLRDNERFF
TGTGCCAGCAGTCTCCGGGACAATGAGCGGTTCTTC
>TRBJ2-5|many|TRBV12-3/TRBV12-4|TRBD2
CASSLSGGQETQYF
TGTGCCAGCAGTTTATCGGGGGGCCAAGAGACCCAGTACTTC
>TRBJ1-2|many|TRBV6-1|NA
CASSIRGPSYGYTF
TGTGCCAGCAGTATCAGGGGCCCCAGCTATGGCTACACCTTC
>TRBJ2-2|NA|TRBV7-7|NA
CASSLATGRTGELFF
TGTGCCAGCAGCTTAGCTACAGGGCGAACCGGGGAGCTGTTTTTT
>TRBJ2-3|once|TRBV7-9|NA
CASSVGTPYTQYF
TGTGCCAGCAGCGTCGGGACACCTTATACGCAGTATTTT
>TRBJ1-6|once|TRBV14|NA
CASSSGRKLPLHF
TGTGCCAGCAGTTCTGGGAGAAAGCTTCCCCTCCACTTT
>TRBJ2-7|NA|TRBV7-8|NA
CASRRDVTQYF
TGTGCCAGCAGACGGGACGTTACGCAGTACTTC
>TRBJ1-2|many|TRBV14|NA
CASSQQINYGYTF
TGTGCCAGCAGCCAACAGATCAACTATGGCTACACCTTC
>TRBJ2-7|many|TRBV28|NA
CASSRDRYEQYF
TGTGCCAGCAGCCGAGACAGGTACGAGCAGTACTTC
>TRBJ1-5|NA|TRBV7-9|NA
CASSQTHTYNQPQHF
TGTGCCAGCAGCCAGACTCACACCTACAATCAGCCCCAGCATTTT
>TRBJ2-3|NA|TRBV24-1|NA
CATGQSTDTQYF
TGTGCCACCGGGCAGAGCACAGATACGCAGTATTTT
>TRBJ2-7|few|TRBV10-3|NA
CAISESTGRERSYEQYF
TGTGCCATCAGTGAGTCGACTGGGCGGGAAAGGTCCTACGAGCAGTACTTC
>TRBJ2-2|NA|TRBV10-3|NA
CAISEGNPGGELFF
TGTGCCATCAGTGAGGGGAATCCTGGCGGGGAGCTGTTTTTT
>TRBJ2-7|many|TRBV9|TRBD1
CASSVDVGGEAEQYF
TGTGCCAGCAGCGTAGACGTAGGGGGCGAAGCCGAGCAGTACTTC
>TRBJ2-2|NA|TRBV3-1|TRBD1
CASSQGDRVGTGELFF
TGTGCCAGCAGCCAAGGAGACAGGGTGGGCACCGGGGAGCTGTTTTTT
>TRBJ2-1|NA|TRBV7-2|TRBD2
CASSSVAGPYNEQFF
TGTGCCAGCAGCTCAGTAGCGGGGCCCTACAATGAGCAGTTCTTC
>TRBJ2-5|many|TRBV20-1|TRBD1
CSARTGQVGETQYF
TGCAGTGCTAGAACTGGACAGGTTGGCGAGACCCAGTACTTC